Below, 6 T cell receptor beta chains from the same sample are listed, as sequenced in a study of blood T cell repertoires in COVID-19. The method was immunoSEQ multiplex PCR; TCRdb's version includes in-frame clones alone and lacks a portion of them. There are about 370,000 clones in the sample; under 90% occur only once, and about 1.8% lies in the top ten. The source material was PBMCs or T cells enriched from blood (not recorded which). These receptors originate from a woman aged 30 to 39 who had recovered from COVID-19.

This clone is a singleton in its sample. The CDR3, as DNA: TGTGCTAGTGGTCCCACGACAGGGGTGGAGACCCAGTACTTC. This gives the protein CASGPTTGVETQYF. The chain joins TRBV12-5 to TRBJ2-5, with 8 bases identical to TRBD1. CDR1 and CDR2 (germline): LGHNT, FRNRAP. CDR3 length equals 14 residues. V trimming: 5 bases; J trimming: 5 bases; junction bases outside the gene matches: 7.

The gene calls are TRBV5-1 and TRBJ2-1, with 11 positions matching TRBD2. The V gene's germline CDR1 is SGHRS and CDR2 YFSETQ. CDR3 length: 17 residues. V was pared by 4 bases and J by 4 bases, with 10 bases of the junction left unmatched. The CDR3 sequence: CASSARMTSGVYNEQFF. Here the CDR3 DNA reads TGCGCCAGCAGCGCCCGCATGACTAGCGGGGTTTACAATGAGCAGTTCTTC.

The chain couples TRBV4-1 to TRBJ1-5; D is perhaps TRBD1 (5 bases). Germline assignment: CDR1 MGHRA and CDR2 YSYEKL. The V and J ends lost 4 bases and 4 bases respectively, with 14 bases between them. CDR3 length equals 15 residues. CDR3 nucleotides: TGCGCCAGCAGCCGGGTGAAGGGGTGGAATCAGCCCCAGCATTTT. It is translated as CASSRVKGWNQPQHF.

This chain connects TRBV6-1 to TRBJ2-7; D perhaps matches TRBD2 (6 bases). CDR3 length: 13 amino acids. The V gene lost 3 bases and the J gene lost 8 bases, with 14 bases spanning the gap. CDR1 and CDR2 (germline): MNHNS, SASEGT. CDR3 sequence: CASSELRGLKQYF. The CDR3 DNA follows: TGTGCCAGCAGTGAGTTGCGGGGTCTAAAGCAGTACTTC.

The CDR3 spells CASSQNPRDRDEQYF. The CDR3 bases are TGTGCCAGCAGCCAGAACCCCCGGGACAGGGACGAGCAGTACTTC. The rearrangement uses TRBV5-8 and TRBJ2-7; 9 bases match TRBD1. V lost 4 bases and J lost 5; bases outside the gene matches: 10. CDR3 size: 15 residues. CDR1 is SGHTS and CDR2 is YDEGEE in the germline V gene.

This chain joins TRBV6-5 and TRBJ2-2; 7 bases fit TRBD2. The CDR3 sequence is 15 residues long. The junction had 4 bases not matched to a gene; V was cut back by 2 bases and J by 4 bases. Germline V gene lookup returns CDR1 MNHEY and CDR2 SVGAGI. The CDR3: CASSYLAERTGELFF. CDR3 bases: TGTGCCAGCAGTTACCTAGCGGAGCGCACCGGGGAGCTGTTTTTT.